The 8 T cell receptor beta chains given below trace back to one sample, sequenced in a study of T cell clonotyping in hematopoietic cell transplantation. The repertoire was sequenced with immunoSEQ multiplex PCR; TCRdb's copy has only in-frame clones and lacks some. Among around 16,000 clones listed, roughly 58% were seen once. Here the sequenced sample was PBMCs, taken 30 days after allogeneic stem cell transplant. The receptor source for this set is a male patient between 50 and 60 years old who had an allogeneic stem cell transplant from an unrelated donor, so T cells may come from the graft donor. Some clones in this sample may be carry-over from other donors' samples.

CDR3 protein: CASRGQTNTEAFF. The CDR3 nucleotides read TGTGCCAGCAGAGGACAGACGAACACTGAAGCTTTCTTT. The chain uses TRBV7-9 and TRBJ1-1; maybe TRBD1 (6 bases). Trimming stripped 6 bases from V and 1 base from J, with 9 bases between. Germline V gives CDR1 SEHNR, CDR2 FQNEAQ (reference sequence). The CDR3 is 13 amino acids.

In its sample, this clone was seen a few times. This sequence joins TRBV28 and TRBJ1-3; D uncertain. The V end lost 4 bases, the J end lost 0 bases, and 25 bases lay between the germline ends. This CDR3 has 20 residues. CDR1 MDHEN and CDR2 SYDVKM come from the germline V gene. The CDR3 DNA reads TGTGCCAGCAGTTACCTCCACCGGGCAGGACGGAGGTTCTCTGGAAACACCATATATTTT. Its protein product is CASSYLHRAGRRFSGNTIYF.

This clone turned up a few times. This rearrangement joins TRBV6-5 to TRBJ2-7; 7 positions agree with TRBD1. V trimming: 2 bases; J trimming: 0 bases; junction bases outside the gene matches: 1. The CDR3 contains 14 residues. Germline CDR1 MNHEY, CDR2 SVGAGI. The DNA for the CDR3 is TGTGCCAGCAGTTACCGGGACAGCTCCTACGAGCAGTACTTC. Translation gives CASSYRDSSYEQYF.

The chain joins TRBV4-2 to TRBJ2-1, with D tentatively TRBD1 (6 bases). Trimming cost V 3 bases and J 5 bases, with 8 bases left between them. The CDR3 contains 13 residues. Germline loops: CDR1 LGHNA, CDR2 YNFKEQ. The CDR3, as DNA: TGTGCCAGCAGCCAGGACAGAGACAATGAGCAGTTCTTC. Its translation is CASSQDRDNEQFF.

This chain joins TRBV5-4 and TRBJ2-3; 7 nucleotides line up with TRBD2. Per germline, CDR1 SGHNT and CDR2 YYREEE (reference sequence). Trimming at V came to 7 bases and at J to 2 bases, leaving 10 bases not matched to a gene. CDR3 length: 15 residues. This CDR3 is CASGRPAGYTDTQYF. The CDR3 DNA is TGTGCCAGCGGACGACCAGCGGGGTACACAGATACGCAGTATTTT.

The rearrangement links TRBV29-1 to TRBJ1-5; TRBD1 is a possible D gene (6 bases). Trimming cost V 3 bases and J 0 bases, with 9 bases left between them. The germline V gene encodes CDR1 SQVTM and CDR2 ANQGSEA. The CDR3 covers 14 residues. The CDR3 nucleotides are TGCAGCGTTGATAGGGGGAATAGCAATCAGCCCCAGCATTTT. This codes for CSVDRGNSNQPQHF.

The chain combines TRBV30 with TRBJ1-4, with D unresolved. This CDR3 has 16 residues. Trimming took 2 bases from V and 0 from J, leaving 13 bases between them. Germline V gene data show CDR1 as GTSNPN and CDR2 as SVGIG (reference sequence). The CDR3 coding sequence is TGTGCCTGGAGTCTAGGCAGTCATGCAACTAATGAAAAACTGTTTTTT. This codes for CAWSLGSHATNEKLFF.

The gene calls are TRBV2 and TRBJ2-7; no clear D gene. The ends were cut back, 2 bases at V and 6 bases at J, with 5 bases in the middle. The germline V gene encodes CDR1 SNHLY and CDR2 FYNNEI. This CDR3 region has 11 residues. CDR3 nucleotides: TGTGCCAGCAGTGAAAGTATCGAGCAGTACTTC. Its protein product is CASSESIEQYF.